This TCR beta chain was recorded in a study of glioma-infiltrating T cells after dendritic cell vaccination. Across the whole study: Samples are from glioblastoma patients in Phase I and II dendritic cell vaccine trials. Study-wide findings and caveats: TCR clonality showed no direct relationship with survival.

Fresh-frozen tumor tissue and more than two years of survival data were available for all. None of the glioblastoma patients had an isocitrate dehydrogenase mutation. This clone was detected once. Its antigen is currently unknown. CDR3 length: 16 amino acids. Trimming removed 4 bases at V and 5 bases at J, with 18 bases between. Germline values: CDR1 SEHNR, CDR2 FQNEAQ (reference sequence). Sequencing was performed with immunoSEQ multiplex PCR; in TCRdb, only in-frame clones are kept and a portion is missing. The table shows about 87,000 clones, with around 90% occurring only once. This receptor was taken from a human donor with glioblastoma. The source material was blood, sampled before dendritic cell vaccination. This chain connects TRBV7-9 to TRBJ2-1, with a tentative D call TRBD2 (5 bases). The CDR3 DNA reads as TGTGCCAGCAGCTCGAGCCCGGGAAATACCGACAATGAGCAGTTCTTC. Translation gives CASSSSPGNTDNEQFF.